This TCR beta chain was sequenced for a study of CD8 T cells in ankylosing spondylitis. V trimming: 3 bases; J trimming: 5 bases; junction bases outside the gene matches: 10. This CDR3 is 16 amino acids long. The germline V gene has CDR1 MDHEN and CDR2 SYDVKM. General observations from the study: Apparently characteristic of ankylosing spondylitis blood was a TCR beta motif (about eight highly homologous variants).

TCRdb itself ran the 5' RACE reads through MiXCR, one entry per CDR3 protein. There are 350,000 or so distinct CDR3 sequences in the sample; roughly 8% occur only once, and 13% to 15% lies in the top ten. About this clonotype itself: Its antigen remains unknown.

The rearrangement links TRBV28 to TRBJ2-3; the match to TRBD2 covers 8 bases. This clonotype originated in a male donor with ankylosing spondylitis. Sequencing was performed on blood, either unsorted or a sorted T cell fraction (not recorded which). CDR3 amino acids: CASSFLGGRRVDTQYF. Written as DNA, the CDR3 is TGTGCCAGCAGTTTTCTTGGCGGGAGGAGGGTAGATACGCAGTATTTT.